This T cell receptor beta chain was recovered during a study of blood T cell repertoires in COVID-19. The germline CDR1 and CDR2 sequences are SEHNR and FQNEAQ (reference sequence). The CDR3 runs to 18 residues. Trimming cost V 1 base and J 2 bases, with 15 bases left between them. Here immunoSEQ multiplex PCR was the method, and the copy in TCRdb shows in-frame clones only, minus some. The table shows 250,000 to 350,000 clones, with 85% to 90% occurring only once. The chain carries TRBV7-9 and TRBJ1-6; D is possibly TRBD1 (5 bases). The source material was peripheral blood. The origin of this receptor is a woman between 50 and 59 years old with COVID-19, enrolled during active disease. The CDR3 here is CASSLDRSGQAYNSPLHF. The CDR3 nucleotides are TGTGCCAGCAGCTTAGATCGATCAGGGCAAGCCTATAATTCACCCCTCCACTTT.